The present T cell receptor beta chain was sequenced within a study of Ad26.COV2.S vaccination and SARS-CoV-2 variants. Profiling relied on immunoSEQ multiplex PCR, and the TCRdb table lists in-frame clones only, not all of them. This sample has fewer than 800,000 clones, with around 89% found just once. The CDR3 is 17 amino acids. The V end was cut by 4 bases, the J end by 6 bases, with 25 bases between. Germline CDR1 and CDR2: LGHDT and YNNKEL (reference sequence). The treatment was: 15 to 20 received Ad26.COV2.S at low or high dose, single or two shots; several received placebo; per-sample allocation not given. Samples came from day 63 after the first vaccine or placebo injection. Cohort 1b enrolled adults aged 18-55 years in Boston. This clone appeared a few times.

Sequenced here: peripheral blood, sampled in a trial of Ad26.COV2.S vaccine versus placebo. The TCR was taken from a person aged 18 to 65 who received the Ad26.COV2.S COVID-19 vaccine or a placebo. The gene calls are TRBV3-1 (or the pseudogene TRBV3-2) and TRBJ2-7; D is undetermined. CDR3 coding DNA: TGTGCCAGCAGCCTAAGAACCGGCTCGCCTGGAGCTGGCGAGCAGTACTTC. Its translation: CASSLRTGSPGAGEQYF.